The T cell receptor beta chain under discussion was sequenced for a study of neoadjuvant anti-PD-1 for oral cavity cancer. For the study at large: Around day 43, patients without progression received a fourth nivolumab dose before surgery. Whole-study findings and limits: Pretreatment Treg/Th17 ratio correlated inversely with post-treatment tumor clonality.

Libraries were prepared by immunoSEQ multiplex PCR; TCRdb keeps only in-frame clonotypes and omits some of them. This sample has tens of thousands of clones, with 26% found just once. Comments on this clone: No antigen is known for it.

V shed 1 base and J shed 5 bases, with 8 bases lying between them. CDR1 is LGHNT, CDR2 FRNRAP, per germline. The CDR3 is made up of 13 amino acids. Noted time point: after neoadjuvant nivolumab, at surgical resection. The TCR originated in a person aged 35 to 85 with oral cavity squamous cell carcinoma. Here the sequenced sample was tumor tissue, taken after nivolumab (anti-PD-1) treatment. The V gene is TRBV12-5, the J gene TRBJ1-1; D call uncertain. The CDR3 loop is CASGLEGGTEAFF. For the CDR3, the DNA is TGTGCTAGTGGTTTGGAGGGTGGGACTGAAGCTTTCTTT.